These 26 T cell receptor beta chains originate from one sample sequenced in a study of T cell repertoires in cytomegalovirus infection. In TCRdb, the reads were re-called with MiXCR into one record per CDR3 protein. The repertoire includes fewer than 850,000 distinct CDR3 sequences, almost 30% of them detected once, and roughly 13% sits in the top ten. These receptors are not linked to any known antigen. The sequencing here drew on cultured CD8+ T cells from PBMCs, taken from culture after CMV antigen stimulation. These receptors came from a human donor in good health (CMV status not recorded). Some clones in this sample may be carry-over from other donors' samples.

This clonotype turned up a few times. This sequence joins TRBV15 and TRBJ2-1; D is perhaps TRBD1 (6 bases). V lost 9 bases to trimming and J lost 6 bases, with 9 bases between them. The CDR3 spans 11 residues. The germline CDR1 and CDR2 sequences are LNHNV and YYDKDF (reference sequence). The CDR3 sequence: CATEDSNEQFF. The CDR3, as DNA: TGTGCCACAGAGGACAGCAATGAGCAGTTCTTC. Full variable domain (missing parts from reference TRBV15 and TRBJ2-1): DAMVIQNPRYQVTQFGKPVTLSCSQTLNHNVMYWYQQKSSQAPKLLFHYYDKDFNNEADTPDNFQSRRPNTSFCFLDIRSPGLGDTAMYLCATEDSNEQFFGPGTRLTVL.

V gene TRBV9 combines with J gene TRBJ2-7; TRBD2 might be the D (7 bases). Germline lookup yields CDR1 SGDLS and CDR2 YYNGEE. V was pared by 6 bases and J by 5 bases, with 33 bases between. This CDR3 has 19 residues. The CDR3 nucleotides read TGTGCCAGCAAACTCTCCCCAACGGGGGGCTTACGATTTGGCCACGAGCAGTACGTC. Translation: CASKLSPTGGLRFGHEQYV.

This chain joins TRBV19 and TRBJ1-1, with D unclear. Germline lookup yields CDR1 LNHDA and CDR2 SQIVND (reference sequence). CDR3 length equals 16 residues. V gave up 4 bases and J gave up 0 bases, with 15 bases separating them. The CDR3 nucleotides read TGTGCCAGTAGTAGCGGCCCGGAAATTCTGAACACTGAAGCTTTCTTT. It encodes CASSSGPEILNTEAFF.

The genes are TRBV6-2 or TRBV6-3 and TRBJ1-2, with unresolved D. Germline V gives CDR1 MNHEY, CDR2 SVGEGT. V dropped 2 bases and J dropped 7 bases, with 17 bases sitting between them. The CDR3 loop spans 15 amino acids. The CDR3 nucleotides read TGTGCCAGCAGTTACGAGAACTACCGGGAGCCTGGCTACACCTTC. This gives the protein CASSYENYREPGYTF.

The chain links TRBV27 to TRBJ2-1, with D hard to call. V shed 0 bases and J shed 10 bases, with 7 bases lying between them. The CDR3 sequence is 12 residues long. In germline, CDR1 is MNHEY, CDR2 SMNVEV (reference sequence). DNA for the CDR3: TGTGCCAGCAGTTTATCGAAAGGCGAGCAGTTCTTC. It is translated as CASSLSKGEQFF.

The rearrangement joins TRBV9 to TRBJ2-2; TRBD1 agrees at 7 bases. The CDR3 covers 14 residues. The V segment lost 2 bases and the J segment 4 bases; nucleotides outside the gene matches: 2. Germline loops: CDR1 SGDLS, CDR2 YYNGEE. This CDR3 is CASSVGQSTGELFF. The CDR3, as DNA: TGTGCCAGCAGCGTGGGACAGTCCACCGGGGAGCTGTTTTTT. The whole variable domain, filled in from reference TRBV9 and TRBJ2-2, reads DSGVTQTPKHLITATGQRVTLRCSPRSGDLSVYWYQQSLDQGLQFLIQYYNGEERAKGNILERFSAQQFPDLHSELNLSSLELGDSALYFCASSVGQSTGELFFGEGSRLTVL.

This clonotype was found a few times. The chain couples TRBV6-2 or TRBV6-3 to TRBJ1-1; the match to TRBD1 covers 9 bases. The V gene end was trimmed by 5 bases and the J gene end by 7 bases; junction bases not matched to a gene: 5. The CDR3 spans 13 residues. Per germline, CDR1 MNHEY and CDR2 SVGEGT. CDR3 nucleotides: TGTGCCAGCAGTGCCACAGGGGGCGATGAAGCTTTCTTT. It encodes CASSATGGDEAFF.

This clonotype was found many times. V usage is TRBV7-2 and J usage is TRBJ2-5; possibly TRBD1 for D (6 bases). V lost 5 bases and J 1 base, leaving 14 bases between the germline ends. The CDR3 is made up of 15 amino acids. Germline-derived CDR1 and CDR2 are SGHTA and FQGNSA. CDR3 nucleotides: TGTGCCAGCAGCCACCGGTGGGGGCTCCAAGAGACCCAGTACTTC. Translating gives CASSHRWGLQETQYF.

The V and J genes are TRBV5-1 and TRBJ1-2; D not certain. The germline V gene encodes CDR1 SGHRS and CDR2 YFSETQ. V was pared by 4 bases and J by 4 bases, with 17 bases between. This CDR3 comprises 15 residues. This chain's CDR3 is CASSPATGSIYGYTF. The CDR3, as DNA: TGCGCCAGCAGCCCCGCAACGGGCAGCATCTATGGCTACACCTTC. Complete variable domain (other parts from reference TRBV5-1 and TRBJ1-2): KAGVTQTPRYLIKTRGQQVTLSCSPISGHRSVSWYQQTPGQGLQFLFEYFSETQRNKGNFPGRFSGRQFSNSRSEMNVSTLELGDSALYLCASSPATGSIYGYTFGSGTRLTVV.

This clonotype was observed a handful of times. V usage is TRBV7-9 and J usage is TRBJ1-6; 7 bases agree with TRBD1. The germline V gene encodes CDR1 SEHNR and CDR2 FQNEAQ (reference sequence). J lost 0 bases, V lost 5 bases, and 4 bases had no gene match. CDR3 size: 16 residues. In DNA, the CDR3 is TGTGCCAGCAGCCGACAGGGAAACTCCTATAATTCACCCCTCCACTTT. It is translated as CASSRQGNSYNSPLHF.

This clonotype was counted a few times. This chain joins TRBV6-1 and TRBJ2-7; 8 bases align to TRBD2. V trimming: 1 base; J trimming: 1 base; junction bases outside the gene matches: 6. The CDR3 length is 16 residues. Germline V CDR1 and CDR2: MNHNS, SASEGT. Here the CDR3 DNA reads TGTGCCAGCAGTGAAGGGATCGGGGGGGGATCCTACGAGCAGTACTTC. The encoded protein is CASSEGIGGGSYEQYF.

This clonotype was seen at least ten times. The V call is TRBV12-3 or TRBV12-4, the J call TRBJ1-1, with no clear D. The V end lost 3 bases, the J end lost 0 bases, and 8 bases lay between the germline ends. CDR3 length: 14 residues. For the CDR3, the DNA is TGTGCCAGCAGTTTCGCGCGGATGAACACTGAAGCTTTCTTT. Residues: CASSFARMNTEAFF.

The chain is built from TRBV25-1 and TRBJ1-6; D not certain. Germline CDR1 MGHDK, CDR2 SYGVNS. Deletions cut 3 bases from V and 5 bases from J, with 11 bases between. The CDR3 runs to 15 residues. CDR3 sequence: CASSEFMADNSPLHF. The CDR3 DNA reads TGTGCCAGCAGTGAGTTTATGGCAGATAATTCACCCCTCCACTTT.

The J gene is TRBJ1-6, the V gene TRBV2; TRBD1 is a possible D gene (6 bases). The CDR3 consists of 14 residues. Germline values: CDR1 SNHLY, CDR2 FYNNEI. The ends were cut back, 3 bases at V and 9 bases at J, with 12 bases in the middle. CDR3 nucleotide sequence: TGTGCCAGCAGTGACCCAGGGGAAGGTTCACCCCTCCACTTT. Translated: CASSDPGEGSPLHF.

The chain uses TRBV7-9 and TRBJ1-1, with D maybe TRBD1 (5 bases). The CDR3 has 15 residues. Germline V lookup: CDR1 SEHNR, CDR2 FQNEAQ (reference sequence). Trimming removed 5 bases at V and 3 bases at J, with 16 bases between. CDR3 loop: CASSLGGGKYTEAFF. CDR3 nucleotide sequence: TGTGCCAGCAGCCTGGGCGGGGGGAAGTACACTGAAGCTTTCTTT.

Comment on this clonotype: A read error may be the cause here, since a much bigger clone is one base away. CDR3 coding DNA: TGTGCTAGTGGTTTGGTACTGGGGACAGGGAAAGAAGCGTACACTGAAGCTTTCTTT. Amino acid sequence: CASGLVLGTGKEAYTEAFF. The rearrangement uses TRBV12-5 and TRBJ1-1, with 9 bases lining up with TRBD1. J lost 3 bases, V lost 0 bases, and 14 bases had no gene match. The CDR3 is 19 amino acids. Germline CDR1 LGHNT, CDR2 FRNRAP. Combining the CDR3 with reference TRBV12-5 and TRBJ1-1 gives the whole variable domain DARVTQTPRHKVTEMGQEVTMRCQPILGHNTVFWYRQTMMQGLELLAYFRNRAPLDDSGMPKDRFSAEMPDATLATLKIQPSEPRDSAVYFCASGLVLGTGKEAYTEAFFGQGTRLTVV.

This chain connects TRBV7-8 to TRBJ1-4; TRBD1 is a possible D gene (6 bases). The length of the CDR3 is 15 residues. The V and J ends lost 4 bases and 7 bases respectively, with 16 bases between them. CDR1 SGHVS and CDR2 FQNEAQ come from the germline V gene. CDR3 DNA: TGTGCCAGCAGCTACGGGGGGGGGCTGGGTGAAAAACTGTTTTTT. It translates to CASSYGGGLGEKLFF.

This clonotype occurred many times. The chain employs TRBV7-9 and TRBJ1-5; D remains ambiguous. Germline V gene sequence: CDR1 SEHNR, CDR2 FQNEAQ (reference sequence). V was clipped by 1 base and J by 2 bases, with 9 bases between them. This CDR3 comprises 15 residues. The CDR3 DNA sequence: TGTGCCAGCAGCTTAGGACTGTATGGCAATCAGCCCCAGCATTTT. Its protein product is CASSLGLYGNQPQHF.

V gene TRBV10-3 combines with J gene TRBJ1-3; no definite D call. V was trimmed by 7 bases and J by 1 base, leaving 8 bases between them. Germline V gene data show CDR1 as ENHRY and CDR2 as SYGVKD. The CDR3 contains 13 residues. CDR3 coding DNA: TGTGCCATCAAGCGGGAATCTGGAAACACCATATATTTT. The encoded protein is CAIKRESGNTIYF.

This clonotype was seen at least ten times. The chain is built from TRBV7-6 and TRBJ2-2, with 10 bases identical to TRBD2. Germline assignment: CDR1 SGHVS and CDR2 FNYEAQ. The trim removed 2 bases at V and 0 bases at J, leaving 6 bases unmatched. The CDR3 spans 18 residues. DNA for the CDR3: TGTGCCAGCAGCTTAAGCATAGCGGGGGGAACGAACACCGGGGAGCTGTTTTTT. The encoded protein is CASSLSIAGGTNTGELFF.

The J gene is TRBJ2-7, the V gene TRBV27; D is perhaps TRBD1 (5 bases). Germline CDR1 MNHEY, CDR2 SMNVEV (reference sequence). Trimming removed 2 bases from V and 0 bases from J, with 11 bases in between. CDR3 size: 15 residues. The CDR3 coding sequence is TGTGCCAGCAGTTTAGGGGCAGGACACTCCTACGAGCAGTACTTC. It is translated as CASSLGAGHSYEQYF.

The chain has TRBV27 and TRBJ2-2; TRBD2 aligns across 7 bases. The ends lost 5 bases at V and 1 base at J; junction bases unmatched: 10. This CDR3 spans 17 amino acids. CDR1 is MNHEY, CDR2 SMNVEV, per germline (reference sequence). CDR3 residues: CASSPYWGGENTGELFF. As DNA, the CDR3 is TGTGCCAGCAGTCCTTATTGGGGAGGGGAGAACACCGGGGAGCTGTTTTTT.

This chain connects TRBV4-3 to TRBJ2-1, with D unclear. CDR1 and CDR2 (germline): LGHNA, YSLEER. Trimming removed 4 bases from V and 5 bases from J, with 12 bases in between. This CDR3 contains 14 residues. Here the CDR3 DNA reads TGCGCCAGCAGCCCCGTAAGCCAGGACAATGAGCAGTTCTTC. Residues: CASSPVSQDNEQFF.

This clonotype was found a few times. The chain carries TRBV12-3 or TRBV12-4 and TRBJ1-1; weak D call: TRBD1 (5 bases). Trimming removed 7 bases from V and 9 bases from J, with 9 bases in between. The CDR3 has 10 residues. CDR3 residues: CASKGTQAFF. CDR3 sequence (DNA): TGTGCCAGCAAAGGGACTCAAGCTTTCTTT.

In its sample, this clonotype was seen a few times. This sequence joins TRBV20-1 and TRBJ1-2, with TRBD1 as a possible D gene (5 bases). The length of the CDR3 is 12 residues. Germline loops: CDR1 DFQATT, CDR2 SNEGSKA (reference sequence). Trimming took 3 bases from V and 9 from J, leaving 14 bases between them. CDR3 residues: CSARGQGGSYTF. The CDR3 DNA reads as TGCAGTGCTAGGGGGCAGGGCGGAAGCTACACCTTC.

This clonotype appeared a few times. The chain uses TRBV5-5 and TRBJ1-4, with a weak D call TRBD1 (5 bases). The length of the CDR3 is 15 residues. The germline gives CDR1 SGHKS, CDR2 YYEKEE (reference sequence). The germline V and J ends were trimmed by 1 base and 4 bases, with 11 bases remaining between them. The CDR3 protein is CASSLNRRLNEKLFF. CDR3 in DNA: TGTGCCAGCAGCTTGAACAGGCGACTTAATGAAAAACTGTTTTTT. The complete variable domain, with remaining parts taken from reference TRBV5-5 and TRBJ1-4, reads DAGVTQSPTHLIKTRGQQVTLRCSPISGHKSVSWYQQVLGQGPQFIFQYYEKEERGRGNFPDRFSARQFPNYSSELNVNALLLGDSALYLCASSLNRRLNEKLFFGSGTQLSVL.